This TCR beta chain comes out of a study of cytomegalovirus exposure and HLA in healthy donors (dated by TCRdb to about 2017). For the study in its entirety: An earlier analysis of 587 of the donors reported approximately 280 Gb of sequence data and 95 million to 120 million unique TCR beta sequences obtained from some 170 million T cells. The study aimed to test whether signatures of past pathogen exposure could be identified by cataloging public T cell receptors. A separate validation cohort of approximately 130 different subjects was used in addition to the 666-subject first cohort. Rather than using new phenotypic data, the later analysis identified candidate immune exposures from TCR beta sequences and from how often those sequences occurred across donors. Class I and class II HLA loci were covered by the typing at four-digit resolution. The number of typed donors differed by locus: about 620-630 for A, B, C, DRB1 and DQB1; approximately 530 for DQA1; some 610 for DPA1; and 400 to 480 for DPB1. A later analysis re-analyzed previously published TCR beta repertoires from 550 to 700 donors and added high-resolution HLA genotyping to study TCR occurrence patterns. Using immunosequencing, the study profiled T cell repertoires from 640 or so subjects and related those repertoires to cytomegalovirus serostatus. To decide whether each TCR beta V gene segment behaved as functional or pseudogenic, an earlier analysis of fewer than 750 of the donors relied on high-throughput TCR beta sequencing. Donor age, sex, ethnicity and CMV serostatus were compiled alongside the repertoire data. High-throughput TCR immunosequencing, statistical association of individual TCRs with disease status, and machine learning were combined to predict cytomegalovirus infection status. A few DR-DQ haplotypes were treated as single units for association and clustering because of strong linkage in the cohort. Roughly 300 gigabases of sequencing data and 70 million to 100 million unique TCR sequences made up an early release that covered approximately 620 HLA-typed donors. Of the roughly 400 genotyped donors, approximately 83% fell in the genetic ancestry cluster associated with self-reported Caucasian donors. All discovery cohort repertoires had been generated using a single sequencing platform. Across 300 to 500 genotyped donors of the cohort, an average of 235,054 unique TCR beta nucleotide sequences per donor were sequenced, and around 19% of those sequences were non-productive. A later genetic analysis took genome-wide SNP genotypes for about three fifths of the 666 donors and used that subset as a discovery cohort. The investigation overall reported the following: Compared with the approximately 670-donor mean, donors in an Asian-associated ancestry cluster had fewer N-insertions in productive TCRs, according to a later genetic analysis. Immune exposure information for the cohort was limited to CMV serostatus. Because HLA typing was missing for some donors at each locus, association tests included only the typed subset. A cluster of highly shared sequence variants was judged likely to be a technical artifact of the sequencing pipeline. Some IMGT-functional V segments, including TRBV6-2 and TRBV6-3, could not be distinguished by the 87-base-pair reads and were therefore excluded. Presence/absence analyses assumed roughly uniform sequencing depth across donors, an assumption that may not hold. The cohort was sequenced for TCR beta chains only, and without alpha or paired-chain data the features that could be detected were limited. A later analysis found that TCR association rates varied across HLA loci, with DRB1 alleles showing the most associated TCRs and HLA-C alleles the fewest. A few of the identified cytomegalovirus-associated TCR beta chains were confirmed in vitro to be specific for cytomegalovirus antigens. A later genetic analysis associated a missense DCLRE1C variant with V-gene and J-gene trimming of TCR beta chains, and an independent cohort replicated the association. Most TCR sequences were observed very rarely across donors, whereas some public TCRs were present in many individuals. Because counts were too low, under 20 rarely observed V segments, including chromosome 9 orphons, were left out of the earlier analysis of a few hundred of the donors. In the study, 150 to 200 TCR beta chains were listed as associated with cytomegalovirus. The authors suggested that the approach could potentially be extended to other disease states and immunological phenotypes. In an earlier analysis of around 600 of the donors, most TCR beta V segments were observed in productive rearrangements about 90% or about 30% of the time, broadly matching IMGT annotations. In a later analysis, HLA-associated TCR beta chains showed more clonal expansion and lower generation probabilities than non-associated chains that were equally common. A later analysis found that most CMV-associated TCR beta chains appeared HLA-restricted, with HLA associations seemingly driven largely by CMV exposure. Correlated functional status among segregating V segments might reflect linkage disequilibrium, but an unknown experimental factor could not be ruled out. A further reported finding was that TCR beta sequences accurately predicted the HLA-A and HLA-B alleles for most subjects in the first cohort. The classifier was reported to diagnose cytomegalovirus status with high specificity and sensitivity in both the original cohort and the validation cohort. At a false discovery rate of 0.05, a later analysis linked about 17,000 TCR beta sequences to specific HLA alleles. When HLA alleles, especially DR and DQ, strongly co-occurred, TCR associations were difficult to assign to individual alleles. According to a later analysis, parvovirus B19, influenza, CMV and Epstein-Barr virus appeared linked to several top co-occurrence clusters.

Library generation was performed with the immunoSEQ multiplex PCR assay. For the multiplex PCR, a mixture combining 60 forward primers for TCR Vbeta segments and 13 reverse primers for TCR Jbeta segments was used. The CDR3 region of rearranged TCR beta genes was amplified from genomic DNA with a multiplex PCR assay. Amplified TCR beta libraries were sequenced as 87-base-pair reads on the Illumina HiSeq System. The study's own analysis went as follows. In a later analysis, tens of millions of unique TCR beta chains were counted across the roughly 670 repertoires, and approximately 11 million of these chains were shared by at least two donors. Raw reads were error-corrected and collapsed into unique sequences with a nearest-neighbor algorithm that merged closely related sequences to remove PCR and sequencing errors. To assign V, D and J gene segments, CDR3 sequences were aligned to IMGT reference sequences. Each retained sequence needed at least a six-nucleotide match to both a V gene segment and a J gene segment. Rearrangements were classified as productive when the CDR3 lacked stop codons and remained in frame with V and J, and all other rearrangements were classified as non-productive. CDR3 was defined according to IMGT convention as the region running from the second conserved V-encoded cysteine to the conserved J-encoded phenylalanine. In an earlier analysis of around 600 of the donors, sequences lacking an unambiguous match to a single V gene segment were excluded. An earlier analysis of some 610 of the donors called V segments functional above 56.7% productive rearrangements and segregating when the between-donor standard deviation exceeded 5%. A statistical classification framework was built for diagnosing cytomegalovirus status from the catalog of TCR beta chain sequences. In a later analysis, TCR nucleotide sequences were compared against IMGT/GENE-DB human TR gene sequences so that V and J genes could be assigned. In a later analysis, CDR3 sequences and most-parsimonious VDJ recombination scenarios were assigned using the TCRdist pipeline. A later analysis defined each TCR beta chain by its CDR3 amino acid sequence plus V-gene family, and excluded reads lacking a unique V-gene family. A later analysis removed roughly 590 highly shared, low-generation-probability nucleotide sequences to deal with suspected cross-contamination and a sequencing artifact. For each public chain, a later analysis derived a clonal expansion index from normalized ranks of inferred template counts within each repertoire. In a later analysis, generation probabilities were computed using a VDJ recombination model fitted to out-of-frame rearrangements, and the results were checked against IGoR. A later analysis scored TCR-TCR, TCR-HLA and TCR-CMV co-occurrence with hypergeometric tests, applying a repertoire-size bias correction to TCR pairs. False discovery rates were estimated in a later analysis by permuting HLA or CMV assignments 20 times. In a later analysis, co-occurring TCRs were grouped using DBSCAN, with TCRdist sequence similarity added in when clustering inside HLA-allele-positive subsets. Repertoires with fewer than 30,000 or more than 120,000 public chains were left out of co-occurrence clustering, as were five repertoires with anomalous nucleotide sharing. As stored in TCRdb, this immuneACCESS dataset retains in-frame rearrangements with V and J assigned. A fraction of the clones does not appear; measured against another copy, unresolved V genes explain less than half of the discrepancy, and the remainder lacks a known reason. That table supplies the V and J calls and clone size; D and trimming were determined from the DNA. In all, the sample holds around 190,000 clones, and just under 75% of those were seen once. The top ten constitute 2.5% to 3.5% of the sample.

In total, roughly 670 healthy bone marrow donors made up the cohort. All cohort members were sampled while nominally healthy, although unrecorded immune exposures were likely present. The donor was CMV seropositive and was included in the group of 270 or so seropositive cohort members. Every donor gave a peripheral blood sample, and the peripheral blood mononuclear cells from that sample were used for TCR beta sequencing. Genomic DNA was extracted from the blood cell samples with the Qiagen DNeasy Blood Extraction Kit. Points on this clone: Its antigen remains unidentified. The record has no base qualities; no much larger clone is one base away.

The junction shows trimming of 4 bases on V and 7 bases on J, and the gene matches do not reach 7 bases of it. The CDR3 runs 14 residues from the cysteine to the phenylalanine. Of all the DNA, just the CDR3 is kept, 42 bases in frame from base 1. Reading the germline V gene gives CDR1 SNHLY and CDR2 FYNNEI. The chain employs TRBV2 and TRBJ2-7, with TRBD2 identical over 10 junction bases. Input material: PBMCs. This sequence was found in a woman younger than 45 in good health and CMV-seropositive. The nucleotide sequence is given as TGTGCCAGCAGTGGTTTAGCGGGAGGTATAGAGCAGTACTTC. This encodes CASSGLAGGIEQYF. Here the CDR3 is joined to the reference TRBV2 and TRBJ2-7 genes, and the full variable domain is: EPEVTQTPSHQVTQMGQEVILRCVPISNHLYFYWYRQILGQKVEFLVSFYNNEISEKSEIFDDQFSVERPDGSNFTLKIRSTKLEDSAMYFCASSGLAGGIEQYFGPGTRLTVT.